This TCR beta chain derives from a study of lymphopenia after photon versus proton radiotherapy. Study results and limitations: In patients who died, overall survival fell as post-nadir TCR diversity dropped more. Post-nadir diversity loss with photons came from oligoclonal expansion, particularly CD8+ Temra cells. Relative stability marked proton patients; photon patients lost diversity and naive cells. Authors raise, but do not show, better survival with proton therapy.

This clone has a handful of counts. Its cognate antigen is unknown. CDR1 and CDR2 (germline): SGHNT, YYREEE (reference sequence). The CDR3 is 14 amino acids. With 0 bases clipped from V and 6 bases from J, the junction kept 5 bases outside the gene matches. Sequenced by immunoSEQ multiplex PCR; TCRdb stores in-frame clones only, minus some. This table holds about 26,000 clones, more than 80% found once. This clonotype originated in a young man with gastric cancer. The rearrangement uses TRBV5-4 and TRBJ2-7; TRBD1 matches at 8 bases. This sample comprised peripheral blood, obtained from a patient treated with photon-based radiotherapy. The CDR3 here is CASSLVQGASEQYF. Written as DNA, the CDR3 is TGTGCCAGCAGCTTGGTTCAGGGGGCGAGCGAGCAGTACTTC.